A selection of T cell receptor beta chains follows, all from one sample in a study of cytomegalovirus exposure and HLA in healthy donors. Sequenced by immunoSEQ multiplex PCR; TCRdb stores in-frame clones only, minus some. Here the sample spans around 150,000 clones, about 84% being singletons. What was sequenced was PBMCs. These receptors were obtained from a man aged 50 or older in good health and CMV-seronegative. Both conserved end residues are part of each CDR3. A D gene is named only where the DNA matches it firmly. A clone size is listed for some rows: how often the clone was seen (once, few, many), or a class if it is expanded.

CAISHKHPTTRLAGLYEQYF	TGTGCCATCTCTCATAAGCACCCCACCACTAGACTAGCGGGCCTCTACGAGCAGTACTTC	TRBD2	-	TRBV27	20	TRBJ2-7
CASSPYLNRELGNEQFF	TGTGCCAGCTCACCATATCTGAACAGGGAATTGGGCAATGAGCAGTTCTTC	-	-	TRBV18	17	TRBJ2-1
CASSLRDSNTGELFF	TGTGCCAGCAGTTTACGGGACAGTAACACCGGGGAGCTGTTTTTT	TRBD1	-	TRBV27	15	TRBJ2-2
CASSFSPGGLTDTQYF	TGTGCCAGCAGCTTTTCTCCGGGGGGGCTTACAGATACGCAGTATTTT	TRBD2	-	TRBV11-3	16	TRBJ2-3
CASSPGSRGLNQPQHF	TGTGCCAGCTCACCAGGGTCAAGGGGATTAAATCAGCCCCAGCATTTT	-	-	TRBV18	16	TRBJ1-5
CASSSPSGGRFGGELFF	TGTGCCAGCAGCTCCCCTAGCGGGGGGAGATTTGGCGGGGAGCTGTTTTTT	TRBD2	-	TRBV9	17	TRBJ2-2
CASTRTGTEAFF	TGTGCCAGCACCCGAACGGGCACTGAAGCTTTCTTT	-	-	TRBV28	12	TRBJ1-1
CAWSEGTNEKLFF	TGTGCCTGGAGTGAGGGGACTAATGAAAAACTGTTTTTT	-	few	TRBV30	13	TRBJ1-4
CASSLTPRTGYYEQYF	TGTGCCAGCAGCCTGACCCCTCGGACAGGTTACTACGAGCAGTACTTC	TRBD1	few	TRBV4-2	16	TRBJ2-7
CASSPRTGGYNEQFF	TGTGCCAGCAGCCCGCGGACAGGGGGCTACAATGAGCAGTTCTTC	TRBD1	-	TRBV7-9	15	TRBJ2-1
CASSSPGQGGYEQYF	TGTGCCAGCAGCTCGCCGGGACAGGGCGGGTACGAGCAGTACTTC	TRBD1	once	TRBV11-3	15	TRBJ2-7
CASRMDRGATEAFF	TGTGCCAGCAGAATGGATAGGGGTGCCACTGAAGCTTTCTTT	-	few	TRBV5-6	14	TRBJ1-1
CASSHPTGTGTYNEQFF	TGTGCCAGCTCACACCCGACAGGGACTGGGACCTACAATGAGCAGTTCTTC	-	-	TRBV18	17	TRBJ2-1
CASSLTGGGNQPQHF	TGTGCCAGCAGTTTAACAGGGGGGGGCAATCAGCCCCAGCATTTT	TRBD1	-	TRBV28	15	TRBJ1-5
CASSIDRSQETQYF	TGTGCCAGTAGTATAGACAGGTCCCAAGAGACCCAGTACTTC	-	-	TRBV19	14	TRBJ2-5
CASSREYNEQFF	TGTGCCAGCAGCCGAGAATACAATGAGCAGTTCTTC	-	-	TRBV7-6	12	TRBJ2-1
CASSYGLAEFAQYF	TGTGCCAGCAGTTACGGGTTAGCGGAATTCGCCCAGTACTTC	-	-	TRBV6-5	14	TRBJ2-5
CATSRQGFSNQPQHF	TGTGCCACCTCCAGACAGGGGTTCAGCAATCAGCCCCAGCATTTT	TRBD1	-	TRBV27	15	TRBJ1-5
CASSLSRGLYGYTF	TGTGCCAGCAGCTTAAGCAGGGGGCTCTATGGCTACACCTTC	TRBD1	-	TRBV7-2	14	TRBJ1-2
CASSRGQGASDWVNTEAFF	TGCGCCAGCAGCCGGGGACAGGGGGCGAGCGATTGGGTGAACACTGAAGCTTTCTTT	TRBD1	-	TRBV5-1	19	TRBJ1-1
CASSEESHRFYEQYF	TGTGCCAGCAGTGAAGAAAGCCACCGATTCTACGAGCAGTACTTC	-	-	TRBV6-1	15	TRBJ2-7
CASSITGDQPQHF	TGTGCCAGCAGTATCACAGGGGACCAGCCCCAGCATTTT	TRBD1	once	TRBV7-8	13	TRBJ1-5
CASSSQGTEAFF	TGTGCCAGCAGTTCACAGGGGACTGAAGCTTTCTTT	TRBD1	-	TRBV28	12	TRBJ1-1
CASSLDLSTGGEQYF	TGCGCCAGCAGCTTGGATCTTTCAACAGGGGGAGAGCAGTACTTC	TRBD1	-	TRBV5-1	15	TRBJ2-7
CASSYSDPGHNSPLHF	TGTGCCAGCAGTTACTCGGACCCAGGGCATAATTCACCCCTCCACTTT	-	few	TRBV6-5	16	TRBJ1-6
CAWSHRGRGSNEKLFF	TGTGCCTGGAGTCACAGGGGTCGGGGGTCTAATGAAAAACTGTTTTTT	TRBD1	-	TRBV30	16	TRBJ1-4
CSIRGQGPWETQYF	TGCAGCATTAGGGGGCAGGGGCCATGGGAGACCCAGTACTTC	TRBD1	-	TRBV29-1	14	TRBJ2-5
CAWSPGTGVSTEAFF	TGTGCCTGGAGTCCCGGGACAGGGGTTAGCACTGAAGCTTTCTTT	TRBD1	-	TRBV30	15	TRBJ1-1
CASSSGTGGYNEQFF	TGTGCCAGCAGTTCCGGGACAGGGGGGTACAATGAGCAGTTCTTC	TRBD1	-	TRBV27	15	TRBJ2-1
CAWTSGGSPLHF	TGTGCCTGGACCTCGGGTGGTTCACCCCTCCACTTT	-	-	TRBV30	12	TRBJ1-6
CASSVAPSLQETQYF	TGTGCCAGCAGCGTAGCTCCCAGTCTCCAAGAGACCCAGTACTTC	-	-	TRBV9	15	TRBJ2-5
CASSPAPGGGVYEQYF	TGTGCCAGCAGCCCGGCCCCAGGCGGGGGGGTCTACGAGCAGTACTTC	TRBD2	-	TRBV4-2	16	TRBJ2-7
CASSIGGQGENTEAFF	TGTGCCAGTAGTATTGGGGGACAGGGAGAGAACACTGAAGCTTTCTTT	TRBD1	-	TRBV19	16	TRBJ1-1
CASSSGTGTPYGYTF	TGTGCCAGCAGCTCAGGGACAGGCACTCCATATGGCTACACCTTC	TRBD1	-	TRBV9	15	TRBJ1-2
CASRSAELTNTEAFF	TGTGCCAGCAGGTCCGCGGAACTGACTAACACTGAAGCTTTCTTT	-	-	TRBV7-2	15	TRBJ1-1
CASSSFGTSGYNEQFF	TGTGCCAGCAGTTCCTTCGGGACTAGCGGCTACAATGAGCAGTTCTTC	TRBD2	-	TRBV27	16	TRBJ2-1
CASSLDRTQPQHF	TGTGCTAGCAGCTTAGACAGAACTCAGCCCCAGCATTTT	-	-	TRBV7-7	13	TRBJ1-5
CASSATGQYLGQPQHF	TGTGCCAGCAGCGCCACGGGACAATACCTGGGGCAGCCCCAGCATTTT	-	-	TRBV7-8	16	TRBJ1-5
CAYVSLGRGTEAFF	TGTGCCTATGTAAGTCTCGGGAGGGGCACTGAAGCTTTCTTT	-	-	TRBV30	14	TRBJ1-1
CASSLTGDGNEQYF	TGTGCCAGCAGTTTAACGGGTGATGGAAACGAGCAGTACTTC	-	-	TRBV28	14	TRBJ2-7
CASSQGTGSYQPQHF	TGTGCCAGCAGCCAAGGGACAGGGAGTTATCAGCCCCAGCATTTT	TRBD1	-	TRBV5-6	15	TRBJ1-5
CASSIQGPIVGEQYF	TGTGCCAGCAGCATACAGGGCCCGATTGTCGGCGAGCAGTACTTC	-	-	TRBV11-2	15	TRBJ2-7
CASSPLTGGSYNEQFF	TGTGCCAGCAGCCCCCTAACGGGAGGGTCGTACAATGAGCAGTTCTTC	TRBD2	-	TRBV14	16	TRBJ2-1
CASSPRQGAVGEQYF	TGCGCCAGCAGCCCACGACAGGGGGCAGTCGGCGAGCAGTACTTC	TRBD1	-	TRBV5-1	15	TRBJ2-7
CSVESSYEQYF	TGCAGCGTTGAAAGTTCCTACGAGCAGTACTTC	-	-	TRBV29-1	11	TRBJ2-7
CASSIKEGWTEAFF	TGTGCCAGTAGTATAAAGGAGGGGTGGACTGAAGCTTTCTTT	-	-	TRBV19	14	TRBJ1-1